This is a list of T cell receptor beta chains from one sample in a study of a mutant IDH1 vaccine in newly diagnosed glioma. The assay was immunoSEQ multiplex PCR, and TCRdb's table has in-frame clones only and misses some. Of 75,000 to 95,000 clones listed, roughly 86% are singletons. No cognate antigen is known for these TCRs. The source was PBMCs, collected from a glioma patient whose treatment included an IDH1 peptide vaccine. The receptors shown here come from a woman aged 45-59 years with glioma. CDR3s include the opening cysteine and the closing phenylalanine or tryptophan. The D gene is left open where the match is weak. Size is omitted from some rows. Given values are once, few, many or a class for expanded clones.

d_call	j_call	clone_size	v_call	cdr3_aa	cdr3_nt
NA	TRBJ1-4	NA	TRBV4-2	CASSQDVIVRPRNEKLFF	TGTGCCAGCAGCCAAGATGTTATAGTCAGGCCCCGCAATGAAAAACTGTTTTTT
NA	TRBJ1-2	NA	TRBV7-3	CASSLGQGPNYGYTF	TGTGCCAGCAGCTTGGGGCAGGGTCCTAACTATGGCTACACCTTC
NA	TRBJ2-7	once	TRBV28	CASSSQTWGEQYF	TGTGCCAGCAGTAGCCAAACTTGGGGCGAGCAGTACTTC
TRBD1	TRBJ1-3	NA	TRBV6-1	CASRGQGGSGNTIYF	TGTGCCAGCAGGGGACAGGGGGGTTCTGGAAACACCATATATTTT
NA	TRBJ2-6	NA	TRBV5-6	CASSLGGSWGANVLTF	TGTGCCAGCAGCTTGGGTGGGTCGTGGGGGGCCAATGTCCTGACTTTC
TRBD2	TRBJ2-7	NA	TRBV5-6	CASSPGGSYEQYF	TGTGCCAGCAGCCCGGGGGGGTCCTACGAGCAGTACTTC
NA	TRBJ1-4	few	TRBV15	CATSRRQEQNEKLFF	TGTGCCACCAGCAGACGACAGGAGCAAAATGAAAAACTGTTTTTT
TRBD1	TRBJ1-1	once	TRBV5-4	CASSQEGTGYNTEAFF	TGTGCCAGCAGCCAAGAGGGGACAGGCTATAACACTGAAGCTTTCTTT
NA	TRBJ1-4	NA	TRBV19	CASSSTVTNEKLFF	TGTGCCAGTAGTTCGACAGTAACTAATGAAAAACTGTTTTTT
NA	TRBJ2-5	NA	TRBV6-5	CASSYARVFQETQYF	TGTGCCAGCAGTTACGCGAGGGTTTTCCAAGAGACCCAGTACTTC
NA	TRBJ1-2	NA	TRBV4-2	CASSQDGQDFGYTF	TGTGCCAGCAGCCAAGACGGGCAGGATTTTGGCTACACCTTC
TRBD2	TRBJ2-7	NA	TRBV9	CASSVAANSGSFGGAYEQYF	TGTGCCAGCAGCGTAGCAGCCAATAGCGGGAGTTTCGGAGGGGCCTACGAGCAGTACTTC
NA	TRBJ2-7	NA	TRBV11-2	CASSWTGEQYF	TGTGCCAGCAGTTGGACTGGTGAGCAGTACTTC
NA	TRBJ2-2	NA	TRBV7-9	CASSLRPANTGELFF	TGTGCCAGCAGCTTACGTCCCGCGAACACCGGGGAGCTGTTTTTT
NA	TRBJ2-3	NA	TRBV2	CASSEAYGTQYF	TGTGCCAGCAGTGAAGCCTATGGTACGCAGTATTTT
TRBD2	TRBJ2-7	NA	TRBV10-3	CAISESAPGLAGAQGRQYF	TGTGCCATCAGTGAGTCAGCCCCTGGACTAGCGGGAGCTCAAGGCCGGCAGTACTTC
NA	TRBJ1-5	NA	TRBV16	CASSRVVDQPQHF	TGTGCCAGCAGTCGGGTCGTCGATCAGCCCCAGCATTTT
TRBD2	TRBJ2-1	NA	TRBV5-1	CASSLEAGVLNNEQFF	TGCGCCAGCAGCTTGGAAGCGGGAGTTTTAAACAATGAGCAGTTCTTC
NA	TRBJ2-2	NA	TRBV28	CASSRLGTTGPGELFF	TGTGCCAGCAGTCGACTCGGGACAACCGGTCCCGGGGAGCTGTTTTTT
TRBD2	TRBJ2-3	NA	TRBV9	CASSAGASGNTDTQYF	TGTGCCAGCAGCGCAGGGGCTAGCGGGAACACAGATACGCAGTATTTT
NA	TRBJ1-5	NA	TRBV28	CASSLQQPQHF	TGTGCCAGCAGTTTACAGCAGCCCCAGCATTTT
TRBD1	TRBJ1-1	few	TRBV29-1	CSVEDRGVNTEAFF	TGCAGCGTTGAGGACAGGGGGGTGAACACTGAAGCTTTCTTT
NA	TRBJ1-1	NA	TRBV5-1	CASSGSMDRNTEAFF	TGCGCCAGCAGCGGGAGTATGGATCGGAACACTGAAGCTTTCTTT
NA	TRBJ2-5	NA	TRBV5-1	CASSLEGGETQYF	TGCGCCAGCAGCTTGGAGGGGGGAGAGACCCAGTACTTC
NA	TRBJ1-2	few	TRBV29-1	CSVQQDSYYGYTF	TGCAGCGTACAACAGGATTCCTACTATGGCTACACCTTC
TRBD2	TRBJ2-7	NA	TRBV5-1	CASSLVSSGTYEQYF	TGCGCCAGCAGCTTGGTATCCAGCGGGACCTACGAGCAGTACTTC
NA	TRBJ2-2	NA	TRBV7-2	CASSPPRNTGELFF	TGTGCCAGCAGCCCCCCCAGAAACACCGGGGAGCTGTTTTTT
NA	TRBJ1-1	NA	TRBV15	CATSRDSPNTEAFF	TGTGCCACCAGCAGAGATTCGCCGAACACTGAAGCTTTCTTT
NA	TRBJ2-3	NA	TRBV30	CAWSTSGAHTSGDTDTQYF	TGTGCCTGGAGCACTTCAGGGGCCCACACGTCCGGAGACACAGATACGCAGTATTTT
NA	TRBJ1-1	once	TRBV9	CASSVAGDTEAFF	TGTGCCAGCAGCGTAGCAGGGGATACTGAAGCTTTCTTT
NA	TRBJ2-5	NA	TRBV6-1	CASSDRGAPQETQYF	TGTGCCAGCAGCGACCGGGGGGCCCCTCAAGAGACCCAGTACTTC
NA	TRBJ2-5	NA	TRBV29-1	CSVDSLGVQETQYF	TGCAGCGTTGATTCCCTTGGGGTCCAAGAGACCCAGTACTTC
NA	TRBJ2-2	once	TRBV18	CASSPPGLTGELFF	TGTGCCAGCTCACCTCCTGGACTGACCGGGGAGCTGTTTTTT
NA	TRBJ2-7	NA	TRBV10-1	CASSEGQSLDEQYF	TGCGCCAGCAGTGAGGGACAGAGTTTAGACGAGCAGTACTTC
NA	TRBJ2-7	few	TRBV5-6	CASSQDTPTLYEQYF	TGTGCCAGCAGCCAGGACACCCCGACCCTCTACGAGCAGTACTTC
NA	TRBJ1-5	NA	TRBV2	CASSEALRAGNQPQHF	TGTGCCAGCAGTGAAGCGCTTCGGGCGGGCAATCAGCCCCAGCATTTT
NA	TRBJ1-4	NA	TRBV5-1	CASSLAGGTNEKLFF	TGCGCCAGCAGCTTGGCCGGGGGAACTAATGAAAAACTGTTTTTT
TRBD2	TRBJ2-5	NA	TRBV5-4	CASSLSGGETQYF	TGTGCCAGCAGCTTGTCGGGAGGGGAGACCCAGTACTTC
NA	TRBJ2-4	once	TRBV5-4	CASSRGAQLAKNIQYF	TGTGCCAGCAGCCGAGGGGCCCAACTAGCCAAAAACATTCAGTACTTC
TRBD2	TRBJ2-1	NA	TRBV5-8	CASRSTSGNYNEQFF	TGTGCCAGCAGGTCAACTAGCGGAAATTACAATGAGCAGTTCTTC
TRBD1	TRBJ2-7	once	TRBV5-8	CASSRQGADYEQYF	TGTGCCAGCAGCAGACAGGGGGCCGACTACGAGCAGTACTTC
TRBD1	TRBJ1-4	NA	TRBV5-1	CASSPRTGSNEKLFF	TGCGCCAGCAGCCCCCGGACAGGGTCTAATGAAAAACTGTTTTTT
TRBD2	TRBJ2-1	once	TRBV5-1	CASSPQPGLANEQFF	TGCGCCAGCAGCCCCCAACCGGGACTAGCCAATGAGCAGTTCTTC
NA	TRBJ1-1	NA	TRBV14	CASSQDWRTEAFF	TGTGCCAGCAGCCAAGATTGGAGGACTGAAGCTTTCTTT
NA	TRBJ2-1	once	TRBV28	CASAQYNEQFF	TGTGCCAGCGCCCAGTACAATGAGCAGTTCTTC